The 20 T cell receptor beta chains presented below share a single source sample, sequenced in a study of T-cell reconstitution after alpha-beta-depleted transplantation in children. Molecular barcoding with unique molecular identifiers was used for the TCRbeta library. TCRdb reprocessed the PCR reads with MiXCR, giving one entry per CDR3 protein. The table records some 530,000 distinct CDR3 sequences, around 13% of them present only once. Material: PBMCs from the stem cell graft donor, obtained from the stem cell graft. These receptors came from a human donor who donated a stem cell graft to a child with combined immunodeficiency.

This clonotype turned up a few times. The gene calls are TRBV7-2 and TRBJ2-4; no clear D gene. The CDR3 consists of 14 residues. Looked up from germline, CDR1 is SGHTA and CDR2 is FQGNSA. Trimming left V 2 bases short and J 0 bases short, with 5 bases between. Written as DNA, the CDR3 is TGTGCCAGCAGCTTAAAGTTAGCCAAAAACATTCAGTACTTC. Its protein is CASSLKLAKNIQYF.

This clonotype was seen repeatedly, ten times or more. The chain joins TRBV12-3 or TRBV12-4 to TRBJ1-5; a possible D gene is TRBD1 (6 bases). The germline V and J ends were trimmed by 0 bases and 1 base, with 13 bases remaining between them. CDR3 size: 17 residues. The CDR3 loop reads CASSLAGGRGSNQPQHF. In DNA form, the CDR3 reads TGTGCCAGCAGTTTAGCGGGGGGCCGGGGCAGCAATCAGCCCCAGCATTTT.

This clonotype was seen a few times. V and J are TRBV20-1 and TRBJ2-7, with TRBD1 identical over 7 bases. The CDR3 sequence is 13 residues long. Germline V lookup: CDR1 DFQATT, CDR2 SNEGSKA (reference sequence). With V trimmed by 6 bases and J by 4 bases, 9 bases remained unmatched. The CDR3 reads CSAPEGAAYEQYF. In DNA form, the CDR3 reads TGCAGTGCCCCCGAGGGGGCGGCTTACGAGCAGTACTTC.

This clonotype was observed many times. V is TRBV12-3 or TRBV12-4 and J is TRBJ2-5; D gene uncertain. The germline V and J ends were trimmed by 2 bases and 9 bases, with 10 bases remaining between them. The CDR3 contains 12 residues. In DNA form, the CDR3 reads TGTGCCAGCAGTTTATATCGGACGGCCCAGTACTTC. It is translated as CASSLYRTAQYF.

This clonotype was observed at least ten times. The chain recombines TRBV7-2 with TRBJ2-2; TRBD1 aligns across 7 bases. The germline V gene encodes CDR1 SGHTA and CDR2 FQGNSA. This CDR3 is 15 amino acids long. With V trimmed by 6 bases and J by 7 bases, 11 bases remained unmatched. The CDR3 nucleotides read TGTGCCAGCAGGCGGACAGGCGTTTCGGGCGGGGAGCTGTTTTTT. Its translation is CASRRTGVSGGELFF.

This clonotype was seen a handful of times. The chain employs TRBV20-1 and TRBJ2-1, with D unclear. Trimming took off 0 bases at V and 3 bases at J, with 12 bases between the two ends. The CDR3 consists of 15 residues. Germline CDR1 and CDR2: DFQATT and SNEGSKA (reference sequence). The CDR3, as DNA: TGCAGTGCTAGAGACGAAGACCGCCGCTACAATGAGCAGTTCTTC. As protein: CSARDEDRRYNEQFF.

About this clonotype: A read error may explain this, as a much larger clone is one base away. As the CDR3 is not closed by the conserved phenylalanine or tryptophan, this likely results from a read error. J is TRBJ1-2 and V is TRBV30; D call uncertain. V was clipped by 2 bases and J by 4 bases, with 8 bases between them. Germline CDR1 is GTSNPN and CDR2 is SVGIG (reference sequence). The CDR3 covers 12 residues. The CDR3 loop reads CAWSRTGYGYTY. Written as DNA, the CDR3 is TGTGCCTGGAGTCGGACTGGCTATGGCTACACCTAC.

This CDR3 is CASSKGGGFTFF. CDR3 sequence (DNA): TGTGCCAGCAGTAAAGGGGGGGGGTTCACGTTCTTC. V and J are TRBV7-9 and TRBJ2-1, with D maybe TRBD2 (7 bases). Looked up from germline, CDR1 is SEHNR and CDR2 is FQNEAQ (reference sequence). V was pared by 6 bases and J by 15 bases, with 18 bases between. The CDR3 totals 12 residues.

The rearrangement links TRBV18 to TRBJ2-5, with no clear D. Trimming removed 5 bases from V and 4 bases from J, with 14 bases in between. CDR1 KGHSH and CDR2 LQKENI come from the germline V gene. This CDR3 region has 14 residues. The CDR3 nucleotides read TGTGCCAGCTCATACCCTGGTCATACAGAGACCCAGTACTTC. Its protein is CASSYPGHTETQYF.

The CDR3 region has the DNA TGTGCCAGCAGCTTAGGGAAGACAGGGTGGGCCTACGAGCAGTACTTC. It codes for CASSLGKTGWAYEQYF. The chain uses TRBV7-8 and TRBJ2-7, with 7 bases fitting TRBD1. Germline V lookup: CDR1 SGHVS, CDR2 FQNEAQ. The CDR3 has 16 residues. V was clipped by 1 base and J by 2 bases; unmatched bases: 8.

This sequence joins TRBV7-2 and TRBJ2-1; TRBD2 agrees at 10 bases. The CDR3 is 18 amino acids. V was clipped by 0 bases and J by 8 bases; unmatched bases: 13. Germline V gene lookup returns CDR1 SGHTA and CDR2 FQGNSA. For the CDR3, the DNA is TGTGCCAGCAGCTTAGCGGCTAGCGGGAGTCCAGAGAGCGATGAGCAGTTCTTC. Protein product: CASSLAASGSPESDEQFF.

This clonotype has a handful of counts. This chain uses TRBV7-2 with TRBJ1-1; 7 nucleotides align to TRBD1. The CDR3 runs 15 residues. Germline lookup yields CDR1 SGHTA and CDR2 FQGNSA. Unmatched junction bases numbered 8, after V lost 6 bases and J lost 1 base. CDR3 residues: CASSFIGTANTEAFF. The CDR3 bases are TGTGCCAGCAGTTTCATCGGGACAGCGAACACTGAAGCTTTCTTT. Full variable domain (remainder filled in from reference TRBV7-2 and TRBJ1-1): GAGVSQSPSNKVTEKGKDVELRCDPISGHTALYWYRQSLGQGLEFLIYFQGNSAPDKSGLPSDRFSAERTGGSVSTLTIQRTQQEDSAVYLCASSFIGTANTEAFFGQGTRLTVV.

The chain combines TRBV3-1 with TRBJ2-2; the D is unclear. The CDR3 extends over 16 amino acids. With 1 base removed from V and 3 bases from J, the gap between germline ends came to 12 bases. The germline gives CDR1 LGHDT, CDR2 YNNKEL (reference sequence). CDR3 nucleotides: TGTGCCAGCAGCCAAGTCCTGGGGATTTACACCGGGGAGCTGTTTTTT. Translating it yields CASSQVLGIYTGELFF.

This rearrangement joins TRBV5-6 to TRBJ2-5; the D gene could be TRBD1 or TRBD2 (5 bases each). The CDR3 runs 16 residues. With 1 base removed from V and 0 bases from J, the gap between germline ends came to 13 bases. CDR1 and CDR2 from the germline V gene are SGHDT and YYEEEE. The chain's CDR3 is CASSLLGRINQETQYF. For the CDR3, the DNA is TGTGCCAGCAGCTTGTTGGGACGGATAAACCAAGAGACCCAGTACTTC.

This clonotype has more than one count but fewer than ten. This chain connects TRBV28 to TRBJ2-1, with D maybe TRBD1 (5 bases). V dropped 5 bases and J dropped 6 bases, with 11 bases sitting between them. In germline, CDR1 is MDHEN, CDR2 SYDVKM. This CDR3 has 13 residues. The DNA for the CDR3 is TGTGCCAGCAGTATAACAGGTCTCAATGAGCAGTTCTTC. Its translation: CASSITGLNEQFF.

The sample holds many counts of this clonotype. The chain links TRBV9 to TRBJ1-6; 9 bases line up with TRBD1. The CDR3 loop spans 14 amino acids. The V and J ends lost 3 bases and 8 bases, in that order; junction bases with no gene match: 3. Germline V gene data show CDR1 as SGDLS and CDR2 as YYNGEE. DNA of the CDR3: TGTGCCAGCAGCGACAGGGGGCTTGATTCACCCCTCCACTTT. This sequence encodes CASSDRGLDSPLHF.

The chain is built from TRBV6-2 or TRBV6-3 and TRBJ2-2; TRBD2 matches at 8 bases. Germline V gene data show CDR1 as MNHEY and CDR2 as SVGEGT. Germline trimming cut 7 bases from V and 4 bases from J; bases unmatched to any gene: 2. The CDR3 runs to 13 residues. The DNA of the CDR3 is TGTGCCAGCAACCGGGAGGGCACCGGGGAGCTGTTTTTT. This encodes CASNREGTGELFF.

The sample holds a few counts of this clonotype. The V and J genes are TRBV11-1 and TRBJ2-1; 7 bases map to TRBD2. The length of the CDR3 is 18 residues. The junction had 12 bases not matched to a gene; V was cut back by 4 bases and J by 0 bases. CDR1 and CDR2 from the germline V gene are SGHAT and FQDESV (reference sequence). The CDR3: CASSSRGSASSSYNEQFF. CDR3 DNA sequence: TGTGCCAGCAGCTCGCGGGGGTCGGCATCGAGCTCCTACAATGAGCAGTTCTTC.

This clonotype has just a few counts. J is TRBJ2-7 and V is TRBV20-1, with D possibly TRBD1 on 6 matching bases. Germline CDR1 is DFQATT and CDR2 is SNEGSKA (reference sequence). V was cut by 7 bases and J by 6 bases, with 16 bases left in between. This CDR3 is 12 amino acids long. The CDR3 protein is CSVPSLGAEQYF. In DNA, the CDR3 is TGCAGTGTGCCTAGCTTGGGGGCCGAGCAGTACTTC.

This clonotype has just a few counts. The V call is TRBV10-3, the J call TRBJ2-1; 9 positions agree with TRBD1. V lost 5 bases to trimming and J lost 5 bases; unmatched junction nucleotides: 13. CDR3 length equals 17 residues. Germline V gives CDR1 ENHRY, CDR2 SYGVKD. Here the CDR3 reads CAISKRGGQGSNNEQFF. The CDR3 DNA sequence: TGTGCCATCAGTAAGAGGGGGGGACAGGGATCGAACAATGAGCAGTTCTTC.